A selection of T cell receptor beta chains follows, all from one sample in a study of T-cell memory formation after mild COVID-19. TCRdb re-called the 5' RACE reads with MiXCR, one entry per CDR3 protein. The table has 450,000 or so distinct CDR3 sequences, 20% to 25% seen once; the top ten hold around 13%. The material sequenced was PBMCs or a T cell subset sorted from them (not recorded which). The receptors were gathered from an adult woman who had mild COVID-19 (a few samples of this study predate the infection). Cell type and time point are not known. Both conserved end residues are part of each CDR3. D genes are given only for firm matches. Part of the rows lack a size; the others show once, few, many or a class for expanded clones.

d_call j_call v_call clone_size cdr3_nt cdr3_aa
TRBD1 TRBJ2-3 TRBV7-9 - TGTGCCAGCAGTTCTAATACAGGGGCCACAGATACGCAGTATTTT CASSSNTGATDTQYF
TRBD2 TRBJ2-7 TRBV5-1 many TGTGCCAGCAGCTTGGGACTAGCGGGGGCCTACGAGCAGTACTTC CASSLGLAGAYEQYF
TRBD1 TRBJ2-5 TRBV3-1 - TGTGCCAGCAGCCAAGACTTGGACAGGGTACACGAGACCCAGTACTTC CASSQDLDRVHETQYF
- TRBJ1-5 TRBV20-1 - TGCAGTGCTAGAGATGTTGGAAGGAGCAATCAGCCCCAGCATTTT CSARDVGRSNQPQHF
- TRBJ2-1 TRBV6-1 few TGTGCCAGCAGTGATAGGTACAATGAGCAGTTCTTC CASSDRYNEQFF
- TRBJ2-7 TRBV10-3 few TGTGCCATCAAGGGGGTTCGGGGGGCTGACGAGCAGTACTTC CAIKGVRGADEQYF
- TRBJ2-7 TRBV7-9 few TGTGCCAGCAGCTTAGTTCGACAGAGCGAGCAGTACTTC CASSLVRQSEQYF
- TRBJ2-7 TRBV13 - TGTGCCAGCAGCTTGTCCCCACTCTCCTACGAGCAGTACTTC CASSLSPLSYEQYF
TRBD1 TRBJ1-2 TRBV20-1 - TGCAGTGCTAGATGGGACAGCGGACCCTATGGCTACACCTTC CSARWDSGPYGYTF
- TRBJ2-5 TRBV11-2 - TGTGCCAGCAGCACAAGACTGGGCCCAGAGACCCAGTACTTC CASSTRLGPETQYF
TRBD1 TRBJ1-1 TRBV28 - TGTGCCAGCAGTTTATTCAGGGGGCTAAATGCGGGGAACACTGAAGCTTTCTTT CASSLFRGLNAGNTEAFF
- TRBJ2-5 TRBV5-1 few TGCGCCAGCAGCTTGGAAGCGTTCCAAGAGACCCAGTACTTC CASSLEAFQETQYF
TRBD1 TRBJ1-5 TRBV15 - TGTGCCACCAAAGGACAGGGAAGCAATCAGCCCCAGCATTTT CATKGQGSNQPQHF
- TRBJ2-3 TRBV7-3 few TGTGCCAGCAGCCCACAAGGGCCCCGAGGCACAGATACGCAGTATTTT CASSPQGPRGTDTQYF
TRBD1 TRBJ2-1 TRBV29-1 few TGCAGCGTTGCTGGACAGGATTTACCAACCTTATACAATGAGCAGTTCTTC CSVAGQDLPTLYNEQFF
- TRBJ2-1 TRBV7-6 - TGTGCCAGCAGCTTGGGAGAGTGGAACTCTGAGCAGTTCTTC CASSLGEWNSEQFF
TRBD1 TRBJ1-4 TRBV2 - TGTGCCAGCTGGAGGACAGGCTTTAATGAAAAACTGTTTTTT CASWRTGFNEKLFF
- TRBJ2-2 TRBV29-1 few TGCAGCGTTGAGACCGGGACCGACACCGGGGAGCTGTTTTTT CSVETGTDTGELFF
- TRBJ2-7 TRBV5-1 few TGCGCCAGCAGCTTGGCCATGGCTAGTAGGTCCTACGAGCAGTACTTC CASSLAMASRSYEQYF
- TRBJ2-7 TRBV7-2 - TGTGCCAGCAGCTTAGCGATTGATTACGAGCAGTACTTC CASSLAIDYEQYF
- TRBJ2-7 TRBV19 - TGTGCCAGTAGTATAAGGCTGGTCTACCTCGGCGAGCAGTACTTC CASSIRLVYLGEQYF
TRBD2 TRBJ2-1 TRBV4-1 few TGCGCCAGCAGCCAAGGGGTCGGGGCTAGCGGGGGGTACAATGAGCAGTTCTTC CASSQGVGASGGYNEQFF
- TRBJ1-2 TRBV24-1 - TGTGCCACCTCGATAGACAGCAACTATGGCTACACCTTC CATSIDSNYGYTF
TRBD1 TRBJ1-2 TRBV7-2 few TGTGCCAGCAGCTTAGCGCCAGGACAGGGCTATGGCTACACCTTC CASSLAPGQGYGYTF
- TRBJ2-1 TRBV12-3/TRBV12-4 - TGTGCCAGCAGTCAAGGGGGGCAGGCGTTCTTC CASSQGGQAFF
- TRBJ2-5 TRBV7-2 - TGTGCCAGCAGCTCCAAAACAGGGACAGAGACCCAGTACTTC CASSSKTGTETQYF
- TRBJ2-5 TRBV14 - TGTGCCAGCAGCCAAGAAGTATCATGGGAGACCCAGTACTTC CASSQEVSWETQYF
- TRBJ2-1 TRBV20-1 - TGCAGTGCTAGAGTAGGGGGACTACCGTCGCGGGAGCAGTTCTTC CSARVGGLPSREQFF
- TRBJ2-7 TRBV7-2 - TGTGCCAGCAGCTCACAGGTGTTCCTCAACGAGCAGTACTTC CASSSQVFLNEQYF
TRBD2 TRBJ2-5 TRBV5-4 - TGTGCCAGCAGCCCCGGGGCTAGCGGTGGAGAGACCCAGTACTTC CASSPGASGGETQYF
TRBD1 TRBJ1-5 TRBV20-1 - TGCAGTGCTAGAGTAGCGGGACAGAAGGAGCAGCCCCAGCATTTT CSARVAGQKEQPQHF
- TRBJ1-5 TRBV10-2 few TGCGCCAGCAGTGTCGACGGGCCTACGCCCCAGCATTTT CASSVDGPTPQHF
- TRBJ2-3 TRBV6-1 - TGTGCCAGCCGCCGGGGGATGGCAGATACGCAGTATTTT CASRRGMADTQYF
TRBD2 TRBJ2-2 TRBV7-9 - TGTGCCAGCAGCCATTTGCCGGGACTAGCGGGAATAAACACCGGGGAGCTGTTTTTT CASSHLPGLAGINTGELFF
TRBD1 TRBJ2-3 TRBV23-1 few TGCGCCAGCCCGAAGGGGGCAGGGGGTCGTGTCTTT CASPKGAGGRVF
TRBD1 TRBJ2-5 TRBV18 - TGTGCCAGCTCAGCCACAGGGGGCGGCCGACTGGAGACCCAGTACTTC CASSATGGGRLETQYF
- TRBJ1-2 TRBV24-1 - TGTGCCACCAGTGACTCAGGGAGCGGCTACACCTTC CATSDSGSGYTF
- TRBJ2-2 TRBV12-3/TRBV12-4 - TGTGCCAGCAGTTTCGACGGCGGGGAGCTGTTTTTT CASSFDGGELFF
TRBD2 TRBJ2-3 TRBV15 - TGTGCCACCAGCCCCTTGGGACTAGCGGGGACAGATACGCAGTATTTT CATSPLGLAGTDTQYF
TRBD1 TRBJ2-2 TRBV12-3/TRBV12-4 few TGTGCCAGCAGTCCGACAGGGGGCTACCCCGGGGAGCTGTTTTTT CASSPTGGYPGELFF
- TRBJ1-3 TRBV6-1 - TGTGCCAGCTGTATTGATCCGGCCTCACTAGGAAACACCATATATTTT CASCIDPASLGNTIYF
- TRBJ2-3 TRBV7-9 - TGTGCCAGCAGTCCGTTTGGGGGAGGTTTGCCAGATACGCAGTATTTT CASSPFGGGLPDTQYF
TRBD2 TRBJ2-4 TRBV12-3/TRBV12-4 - TGTGCCAGCAGTTTAGCGGGAGGGTTCAAAAACATTCAGTACTTC CASSLAGGFKNIQYF
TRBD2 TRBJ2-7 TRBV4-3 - TGCGCCAGCAGCCAAGGGGTTGGCGGGAGCTCCTACGAGCAGTACTTC CASSQGVGGSSYEQYF
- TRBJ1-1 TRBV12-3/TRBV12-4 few TGTGCCAGCAGTTTAGAAATTTTTTTCACTGAAGCTTTCTTT CASSLEIFFTEAFF
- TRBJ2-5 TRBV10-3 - TGTGCCATCAGCCTATCCGACAGAGAGACCCAGTACTTC CAISLSDRETQYF
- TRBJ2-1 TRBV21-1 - TGTGCCAGCAGCGGCCATGGGGGGCGGGAGCAGTTCTTC CASSGHGGREQFF
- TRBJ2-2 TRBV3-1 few TGTGCCAGCAGCCAATCAACAGTGGGGGGCACCGGGGAGCTGTTTTTT CASSQSTVGGTGELFF
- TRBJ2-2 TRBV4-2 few TGTGCCAGCAGCCAAGAGACACAGCCCGCCAACACCGGGGAGCTGTTTTTT CASSQETQPANTGELFF
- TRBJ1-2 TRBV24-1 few TGTGCCACCAGTGATTTTCTACGGAGCTATGGCTACACCTTC CATSDFLRSYGYTF
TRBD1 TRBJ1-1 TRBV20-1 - TGCAGTGCTAGAGATCCGAGGGGGCTAGGTGAAGCTTTCTTT CSARDPRGLGEAFF
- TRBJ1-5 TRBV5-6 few TGTGCCAGCAGCGTGGGCAGCTTCAATCAGCCCCAGCATTTT CASSVGSFNQPQHF
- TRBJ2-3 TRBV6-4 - TGTGCCAGCAGTGACTCGGGTAGGGCAGATACGCAGTATTTT CASSDSGRADTQYF